Below, 25 T cell receptor beta chains from the same sample are listed, as sequenced in a study of shared clonotypes between healthy human individuals. Naive CD8 cells, CD45RO-negative and positively selected for CCR7, excluded terminally differentiated effector memory CD45RA+ cells. TCRdb's copy holds only in-frame clones and misses some; the assay was immunoSEQ multiplex PCR. The repertoire holds around 2.1 million clones, about 92% seen once, with 1.5% to 2% in the top ten. The specimen was naive CD8+ T cells from PBMCs. Receptor source: a man aged 18 to 35 in good health. Some clones in this sample may be carry-over from other donors' samples.

The chain combines TRBV29-1 with TRBJ2-1, with D hard to call. The V gene lost 1 base and the J gene lost 4 bases, with 17 bases spanning the gap. This CDR3 region has 16 residues. Germline V CDR1 and CDR2: SQVTM, ANQGSEA. The CDR3 spells CSVEGSGVQGYNEQFF. The CDR3 nucleotides read TGCAGCGTTGAAGGGAGTGGGGTGCAAGGGTACAATGAGCAGTTCTTC.

The gene calls are TRBV28 and TRBJ2-3; 13 positions match TRBD2. The junction had 9 bases not matched to a gene; V was cut back by 6 bases and J by 0 bases. CDR1 is MDHEN, CDR2 SYDVKM, per germline. The CDR3 runs to 18 residues. The DNA of the CDR3 is TGTGCCAGCAGCTTGCCAGGGACTAGCGGGATCAGCACAGATACGCAGTATTTT. Translated, it gives CASSLPGTSGISTDTQYF.

The gene calls are TRBV11-3 and TRBJ2-7, with TRBD2 matching 7 bases. The CDR3 length is 14 residues. Trimming removed 5 bases from V and 2 bases from J; junction bases left unmatched: 6. Germline-derived CDR1 and CDR2 are SGHNT and YENEEA. The CDR3 coding sequence is TGTGCCAGCAGCCCGCGGGAGAGCCCCTACGAGCAGTACTTC. Protein product: CASSPRESPYEQYF.

V and J are TRBV4-1 and TRBJ2-7; 11 bases align to TRBD2. V was clipped by 3 bases and J by 3 bases; unmatched bases: 7. From germline, CDR1 is MGHRA and CDR2 YSYEKL. The CDR3 totals 16 residues. Here the CDR3 reads CASSHDTSGSDYEQYF. The CDR3 DNA follows: TGCGCCAGCAGCCACGATACTAGCGGGAGCGACTACGAGCAGTACTTC.

The chain is built from TRBV5-1 and TRBJ1-1; perhaps TRBD1 as D (5 bases). This CDR3 has 18 amino acids. CDR1 and CDR2 from the germline V gene are SGHRS and YFSETQ. Trimming removed 5 bases at V and 1 base at J, with 24 bases between. The CDR3 nucleotides read TGCGCCAGCAGACCTCCCCCCAGCAGGGAGGTGTGGAACACTGAAGCTTTCTTT. Translation gives CASRPPPSREVWNTEAFF.

The CDR3, as DNA: TGTGCCAGCAGGACCGACAGGGGGGCTGGCTACGAGCAGTACTTC. Translated: CASRTDRGAGYEQYF. This chain links TRBV6-1 with TRBJ2-7, with TRBD1 matching over 9 bases. Trimming cost V 6 bases and J 3 bases; bases outside gene matches: 9. CDR1 is MNHNS and CDR2 is SASEGT in the germline V gene. The CDR3 is made up of 15 amino acids.

The chain couples TRBV29-1 to TRBJ2-1; the D is unclear. Germline V gene lookup returns CDR1 SQVTM and CDR2 ANQGSEA. V lost 3 bases and J 6 bases, leaving 6 bases between the germline ends. The CDR3 loop spans 11 amino acids. The DNA of the CDR3 is TGCAGCGTTGACGAGAGCAATGAGCAGTTCTTC. It yields the protein CSVDESNEQFF.

Concerning this clone itself: Other DNA sequences of this sample code for an identical CDR3. The gene calls are TRBV15 and TRBJ1-1, with a tentative D call TRBD1 (6 bases). With 3 bases removed from V and 1 base from J, the gap between germline ends came to 9 bases. Germline assignment: CDR1 LNHNV and CDR2 YYDKDF (reference sequence). CDR3 size: 14 residues. CDR3 sequence: CATSREGGNTEAFF. CDR3 DNA: TGTGCCACCAGCAGGGAAGGGGGGAACACTGAAGCTTTCTTT. Full variable domain (missing parts from reference TRBV15 and TRBJ1-1): DAMVIQNPRYQVTQFGKPVTLSCSQTLNHNVMYWYQQKSSQAPKLLFHYYDKDFNNEADTPDNFQSRRPNTSFCFLDIRSPGLGDTAMYLCATSREGGNTEAFFGQGTRLTVV.

This clone was counted between two and nine times. The J gene is TRBJ1-5, the V gene TRBV30, with TRBD1 matching 9 bases. The germline CDR1 and CDR2 sequences are GTSNPN and SVGIG (reference sequence). V shed 7 bases, J shed 0 bases, and the junction held 10 bases outside the gene matches. CDR3 size: 16 residues. The CDR3 DNA is TGTGCCTCCACGGGACAGGGAGAATATAGCAATCAGCCCCAGCATTTT. Its translation is CASTGQGEYSNQPQHF.

The J gene is TRBJ1-4, the V gene TRBV7-6, with TRBD1 matching 7 bases. CDR3 length: 15 residues. Trimming removed 1 base from V and 5 bases from J; junction bases left unmatched: 4. Germline CDR1 SGHVS, CDR2 FNYEAQ. DNA of the CDR3: TGTGCCAGCAGCTTAGGGGCAGGGGGGAATGAAAAACTGTTTTTT. Amino acid sequence: CASSLGAGGNEKLFF.

The chain couples TRBV5-1 to TRBJ2-7, with 7 bases matching TRBD2. V lost 1 base and J lost 1; bases outside the gene matches: 5. Looked up from germline, CDR1 is SGHRS and CDR2 is YFSETQ. The CDR3 contains 15 residues. CDR3 nucleotides: TGCGCCAGCAGCTTGAGGCCTAGCGGTTCCTACGAGCAGTACTTC. Translated, it gives CASSLRPSGSYEQYF.

The chain is built from TRBV13 and TRBJ2-1; weak D call: TRBD1 (6 bases). The CDR3 loop spans 15 amino acids. V lost 3 bases and J 7 bases, leaving 16 bases between the germline ends. Germline CDR1 reads PRHDT; CDR2 reads FYEKMQ (reference sequence). CDR3 loop: CASSFFGTPENEQFF. For the CDR3, the DNA is TGTGCCAGCAGCTTCTTCGGGACACCCGAAAATGAGCAGTTCTTC.

Remarks on this clone: The sample contains more than one DNA sequence encoding this CDR3. The chain is built from TRBV5-6 and TRBJ1-1; 7 nucleotides agree with TRBD1. V shed 3 bases and J 6 bases; nucleotides not matched to a gene: 2. The CDR3 spans 12 residues. Germline values: CDR1 SGHDT, CDR2 YYEEEE. The CDR3 spells CASSSGTAEAFF. The CDR3 region has the DNA TGTGCCAGCAGCTCGGGGACAGCTGAAGCTTTCTTT.

The CDR3 DNA follows: TGCGCCAGCAGCCAAGGGAGGCTGTTCTTTGATGAGCAGTTCTTC. Translated, it gives CASSQGRLFFDEQFF. The J gene is TRBJ2-1, the V gene TRBV4-1, with D tentatively TRBD2 (5 bases). Trimming shortened V by 1 base and J by 8 bases, and 15 bases separated the two germline ends. The CDR3 is made up of 15 amino acids. Germline lookup yields CDR1 MGHRA and CDR2 YSYEKL.

The chain is built from TRBV11-2 and TRBJ2-1, with 9 bases fitting TRBD1. The CDR3 is 18 amino acids. Germline CDR1 is SGHAT and CDR2 is FQNNGV. V dropped 5 bases and J dropped 5; count of bases not matched to a gene: 16. CDR3 DNA sequence: TGTGCCAGCAGCCCCGCCCTATTGGGGACAGGGTTTCACAATGAGCAGTTCTTC. Protein product: CASSPALLGTGFHNEQFF.

This chain uses TRBV28 with TRBJ2-7; the D gene is possibly TRBD2 (5 bases). This CDR3 is 15 amino acids long. CDR1 and CDR2 (germline): MDHEN, SYDVKM. The germline V and J ends were trimmed by 5 bases and 3 bases, with 17 bases remaining between them. The CDR3 is CASSTQLGIDYEQYF. The CDR3 coding sequence is TGTGCCAGCAGTACACAACTAGGAATCGACTACGAGCAGTACTTC.

The gene calls are TRBV7-8 and TRBJ2-7; D uncertain. Per germline, CDR1 SGHVS and CDR2 FQNEAQ. V lost 10 bases and J lost 4, with 20 bases in between. This CDR3 spans 14 amino acids. The DNA for the CDR3 is TGTGCCACCTCCATAACTACAGCCCCATACGAGCAGTACTTC. Protein: CATSITTAPYEQYF.

The gene calls are TRBV6-6 and TRBJ2-7; 9 nucleotides match TRBD2. The J segment lost 7 bases and the V segment lost 7 bases, leaving 5 bases of the junction unmatched. There are 12 residues in the CDR3. Germline CDR1 and CDR2: MNHNY and SVGAGI (reference sequence). The CDR3 DNA follows: TGTGCCAGCATTGGTCTAGCGGGGGAGCAGTACTTC. It encodes CASIGLAGEQYF.

The gene calls are TRBV19 and TRBJ1-1; D is undetermined. Germline CDR1 is LNHDA and CDR2 is SQIVND (reference sequence). V was trimmed by 3 bases and J by 4 bases, leaving 15 bases between them. The CDR3 sequence is 15 residues long. DNA of the CDR3: TGTGCCAGTAGTATTCAACGGGAGATACCCACTGAAGCTTTCTTT. Protein product: CASSIQREIPTEAFF.

On this clone itself: Additional DNA sequences in this sample encode the identical CDR3. V and J are TRBV28 and TRBJ1-1; D perhaps matches TRBD1 (5 bases). Germline lookup yields CDR1 MDHEN and CDR2 SYDVKM. V was cut by 2 bases and J by 1 base, with 5 bases left in between. This CDR3 comprises 13 residues. DNA for the CDR3: TGTGCCAGCAGTTTAGGGGCGAACACTGAAGCTTTCTTT. Translating it yields CASSLGANTEAFF.

This clone occurred a few times. CDR3 DNA: TGTGCCAGCAGTGTAAAGACTGAAGCTTTCTTT. This translates into CASSVKTEAFF. This chain connects TRBV25-1 to TRBJ1-1; D remains unclear. This CDR3 is built from 11 residues. Trimming took 4 bases from V and 5 from J, leaving 5 bases between them. Germline assignment: CDR1 MGHDK and CDR2 SYGVNS.

V usage is TRBV11-2 and J usage is TRBJ2-1; D remains ambiguous. CDR1 is SGHAT and CDR2 is FQNNGV in the germline V gene. V lost 3 bases and J lost 10, with 19 bases in between. The CDR3 totals 15 residues. The DNA of the CDR3 is TGTGCCAGCAGCTTCGGGCCTCCACCGACGTACGAGCAGTTCTTC. It encodes CASSFGPPPTYEQFF.

The rearrangement uses TRBV11-2 and TRBJ1-2; 8 bases match TRBD1. The CDR3 covers 16 residues. Trimming took 5 bases from V and 0 from J; bases not matched to a gene: 8. Per the germline V gene, CDR1 is SGHAT and CDR2 is FQNNGV. The CDR3 nucleotides read TGTGCCAGCAGCGTCTGGGACAGGCCCACTAACTATGGCTACACCTTC. It codes for CASSVWDRPTNYGYTF.

This clone has only one observation. The J gene is TRBJ2-1, the V gene TRBV27; D is perhaps TRBD1 (6 bases). V was shortened by 5 bases and J by 6 bases, with 17 bases between the two germline ends. This CDR3 spans 15 amino acids. CDR1 MNHEY and CDR2 SMNVEV come from the germline V gene (reference sequence). As DNA, the CDR3 is TGTGCCAGCAGTCCAATCACTACAGGGTTCAATGAGCAGTTCTTC. This encodes CASSPITTGFNEQFF.

The rearrangement links TRBV9 to TRBJ1-2; no reliable D call. The CDR3 has 20 residues. V lost 4 bases and J 0 bases, leaving 28 bases between the germline ends. Germline V gene lookup returns CDR1 SGDLS and CDR2 YYNGEE. CDR3: CASSQSRQLLTYHSNYGYTF. DNA of the CDR3: TGTGCCAGCAGCCAAAGCCGTCAGTTGCTCACATATCATTCTAACTATGGCTACACCTTC.